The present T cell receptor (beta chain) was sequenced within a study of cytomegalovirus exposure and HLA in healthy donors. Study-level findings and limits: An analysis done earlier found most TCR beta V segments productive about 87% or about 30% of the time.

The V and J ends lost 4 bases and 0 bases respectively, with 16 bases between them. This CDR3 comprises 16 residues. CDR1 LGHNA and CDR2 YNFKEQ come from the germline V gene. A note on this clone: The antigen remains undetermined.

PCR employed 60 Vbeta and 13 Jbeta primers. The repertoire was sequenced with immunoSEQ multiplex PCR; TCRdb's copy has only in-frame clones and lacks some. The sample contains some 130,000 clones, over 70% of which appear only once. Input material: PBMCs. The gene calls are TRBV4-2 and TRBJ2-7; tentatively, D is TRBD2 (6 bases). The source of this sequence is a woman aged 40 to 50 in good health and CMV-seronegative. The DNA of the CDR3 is TGTGCCAGCAGCCTAACCCGGGACTTTGACTCCTACGAGCAGTACTTC. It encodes CASSLTRDFDSYEQYF.